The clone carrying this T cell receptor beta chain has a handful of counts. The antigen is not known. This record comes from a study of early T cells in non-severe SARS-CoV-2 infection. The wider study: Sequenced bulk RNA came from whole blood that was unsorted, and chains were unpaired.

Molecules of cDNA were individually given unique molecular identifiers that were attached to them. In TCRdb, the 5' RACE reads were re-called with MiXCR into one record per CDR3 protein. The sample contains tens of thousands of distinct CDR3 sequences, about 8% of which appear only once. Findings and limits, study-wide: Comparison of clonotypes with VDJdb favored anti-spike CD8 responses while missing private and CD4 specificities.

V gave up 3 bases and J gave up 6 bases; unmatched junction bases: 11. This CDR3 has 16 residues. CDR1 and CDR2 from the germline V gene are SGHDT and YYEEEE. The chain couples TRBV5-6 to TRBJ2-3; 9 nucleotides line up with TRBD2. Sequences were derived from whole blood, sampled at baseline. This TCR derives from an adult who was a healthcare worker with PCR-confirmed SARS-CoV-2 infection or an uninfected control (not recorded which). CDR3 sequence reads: CASSSYSGTSLDTQYF. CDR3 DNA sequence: TGTGCCAGCAGCTCGTACTCCGGGACTAGCTTGGATACGCAGTATTTT.